This T cell receptor beta chain appears in the sequencing data of a study of T cells in lung cancer brain metastases. Study summary: Between primary and metastasis resection, about 90% of the roughly 20 patients were untreated.

Sequencing used immunoSEQ multiplex PCR; TCRdb keeps in-frame clones, though not all of them. This sample has 5,000 to 8,000 clones, with more than 80% found just once. Broader study findings: Paired lesions shared few clones; most were lesion-specific (mean Morisita about 0.22). Effects of preoperative corticosteroids on T cell infiltration in brain metastases could not be controlled.

Patients had resection for synchronous oligometastatic disease or delayed recurrence of a solitary brain metastasis. Germline CDR1 SGDLS, CDR2 YYNGEE. The CDR3 has 13 residues. Trimming left V 0 bases short and J 13 bases short, with 15 bases between. On this clone: Antigen unknown.

The chain is built from TRBV9 and TRBJ2-3; tentative D call: TRBD2 (5 bases). The sequenced sample was tumor tissue from the primary lung tumor. This receptor was identified in a man aged 45-65 years with non-small cell lung cancer. The DNA for the CDR3 is TGTGCCAGCAGCGTAGATGGGATGGCGCGGGAGTATTTT. This sequence encodes CASSVDGMAREYF. Full variable domain (remainder filled in from reference TRBV9 and TRBJ2-3): DSGVTQTPKHLITATGQRVTLRCSPRSGDLSVYWYQQSLDQGLQFLIQYYNGEERAKGNILERFSAQQFPDLHSELNLSSLELGDSALYFCASSVDGMAREYFGPGTRLTVL.